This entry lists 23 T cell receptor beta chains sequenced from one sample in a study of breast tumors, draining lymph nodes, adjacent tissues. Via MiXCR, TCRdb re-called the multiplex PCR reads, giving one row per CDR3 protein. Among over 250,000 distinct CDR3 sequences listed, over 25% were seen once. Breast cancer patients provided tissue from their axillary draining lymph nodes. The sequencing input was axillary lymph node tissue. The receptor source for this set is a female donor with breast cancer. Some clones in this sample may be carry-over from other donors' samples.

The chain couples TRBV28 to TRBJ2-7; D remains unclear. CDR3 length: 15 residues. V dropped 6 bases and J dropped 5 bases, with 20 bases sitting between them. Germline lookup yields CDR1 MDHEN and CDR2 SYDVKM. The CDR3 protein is CASSRVDHRTHEQYF. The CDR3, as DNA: TGTGCCAGCAGCCGTGTTGACCACCGCACCCACGAGCAGTACTTC.

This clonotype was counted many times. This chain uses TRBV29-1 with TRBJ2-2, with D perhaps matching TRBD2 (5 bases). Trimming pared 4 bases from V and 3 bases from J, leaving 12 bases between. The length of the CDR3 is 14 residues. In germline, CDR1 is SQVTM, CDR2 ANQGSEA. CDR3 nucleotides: TGCAGCGTTGGTGGCGGGTTAGACACCGGGGAGCTGTTTTTT. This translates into CSVGGGLDTGELFF.

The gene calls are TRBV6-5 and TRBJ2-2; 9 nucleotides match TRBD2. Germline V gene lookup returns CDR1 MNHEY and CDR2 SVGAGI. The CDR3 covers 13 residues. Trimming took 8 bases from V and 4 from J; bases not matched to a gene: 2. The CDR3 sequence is CASRLAVTGELFF. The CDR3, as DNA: TGTGCCAGCCGACTAGCGGTCACCGGGGAGCTGTTTTTT.

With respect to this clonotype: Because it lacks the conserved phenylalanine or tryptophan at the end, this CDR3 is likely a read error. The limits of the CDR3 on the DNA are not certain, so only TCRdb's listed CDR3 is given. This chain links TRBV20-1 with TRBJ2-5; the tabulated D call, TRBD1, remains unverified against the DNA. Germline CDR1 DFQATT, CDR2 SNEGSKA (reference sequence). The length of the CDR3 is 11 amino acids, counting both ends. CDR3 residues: CSAISRGTQSS.

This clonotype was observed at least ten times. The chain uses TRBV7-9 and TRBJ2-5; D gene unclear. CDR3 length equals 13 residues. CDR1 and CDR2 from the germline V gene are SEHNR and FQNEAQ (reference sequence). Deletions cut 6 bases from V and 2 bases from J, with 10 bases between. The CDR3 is CASRTGLQETQYF. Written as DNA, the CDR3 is TGTGCCAGCAGAACGGGTTTACAAGAGACCCAGTACTTC.

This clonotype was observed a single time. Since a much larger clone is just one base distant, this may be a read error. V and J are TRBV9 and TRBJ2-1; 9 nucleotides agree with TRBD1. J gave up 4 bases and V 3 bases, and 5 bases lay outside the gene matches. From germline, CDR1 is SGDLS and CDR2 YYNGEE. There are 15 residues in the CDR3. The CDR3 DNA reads TGTGCCAGCAGCGCAACAGGGGGCGGTTACAATGAGCAGTTCTTC. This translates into CASSATGGGYNEQFF.

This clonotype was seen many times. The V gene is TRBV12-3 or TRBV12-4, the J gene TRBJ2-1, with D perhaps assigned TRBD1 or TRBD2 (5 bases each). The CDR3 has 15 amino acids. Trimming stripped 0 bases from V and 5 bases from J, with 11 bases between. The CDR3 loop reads CASSLASGRNNEQFF. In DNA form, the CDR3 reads TGTGCCAGCAGTTTAGCGTCGGGGCGGAACAATGAGCAGTTCTTC.

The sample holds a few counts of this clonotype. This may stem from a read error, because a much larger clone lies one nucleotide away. The CDR3 is CASSESGKVYEQSF. CDR3 nucleotide sequence: TGTGCCAGCAGCGAGAGCGGGAAGGTGTACGAGCAGTCCTTC. The chain joins TRBV9 to TRBJ2-7; 7 positions agree with TRBD2. The CDR3 has 14 residues. The V gene's germline CDR1 is SGDLS and CDR2 YYNGEE.

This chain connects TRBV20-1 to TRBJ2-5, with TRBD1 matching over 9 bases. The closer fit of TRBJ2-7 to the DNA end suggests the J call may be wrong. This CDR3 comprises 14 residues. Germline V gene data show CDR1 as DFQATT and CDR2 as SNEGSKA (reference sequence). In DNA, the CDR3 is TGCAGTGCCCTCCTTCCCGGGACAGGGACCGAGCAGTACTTC. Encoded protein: CSALLPGTGTEQYF.

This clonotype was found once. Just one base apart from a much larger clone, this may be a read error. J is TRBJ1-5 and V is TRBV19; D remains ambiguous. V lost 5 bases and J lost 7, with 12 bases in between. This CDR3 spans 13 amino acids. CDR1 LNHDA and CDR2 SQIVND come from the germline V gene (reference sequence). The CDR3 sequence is CASSSRAAQPQHF. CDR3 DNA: TGTGCCAGTAGTTCCCGGGCCGCCCAGCCCCAGCATTTT.

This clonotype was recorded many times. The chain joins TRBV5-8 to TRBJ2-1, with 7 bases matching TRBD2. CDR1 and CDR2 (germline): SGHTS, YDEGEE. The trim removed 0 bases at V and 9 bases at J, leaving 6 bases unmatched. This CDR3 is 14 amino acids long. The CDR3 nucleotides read TGTGCCAGCAGCTTGGGGGCGGGAGCAGGTGAGCAGTTCTTC. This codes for CASSLGAGAGEQFF.

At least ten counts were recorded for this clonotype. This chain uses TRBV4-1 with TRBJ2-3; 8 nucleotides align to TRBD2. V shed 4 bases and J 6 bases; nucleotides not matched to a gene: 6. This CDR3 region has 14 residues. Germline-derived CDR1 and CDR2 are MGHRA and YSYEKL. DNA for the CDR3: TGCGCCAGCAGCCCGGGACTAGTGGGGGATACGCAGTATTTT. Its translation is CASSPGLVGDTQYF.

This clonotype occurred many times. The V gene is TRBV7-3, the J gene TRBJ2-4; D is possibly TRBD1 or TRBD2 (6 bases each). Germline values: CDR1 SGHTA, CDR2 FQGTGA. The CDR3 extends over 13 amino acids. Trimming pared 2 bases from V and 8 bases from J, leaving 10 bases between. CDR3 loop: CASSLGGGDIQYF. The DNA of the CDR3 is TGTGCCAGCAGCTTAGGGGGCGGGGACATTCAGTACTTC.

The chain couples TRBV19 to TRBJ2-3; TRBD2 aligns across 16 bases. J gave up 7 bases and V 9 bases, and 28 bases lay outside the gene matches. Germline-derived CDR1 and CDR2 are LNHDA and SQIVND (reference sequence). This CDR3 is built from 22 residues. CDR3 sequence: CASSLFSGTSGRAATPMHTQYF. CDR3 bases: TGTGCCAGCAGCTTATTCTCCGGGACTAGCGGGAGGGCTGCCACCCCCATGCATACGCAGTATTTT.

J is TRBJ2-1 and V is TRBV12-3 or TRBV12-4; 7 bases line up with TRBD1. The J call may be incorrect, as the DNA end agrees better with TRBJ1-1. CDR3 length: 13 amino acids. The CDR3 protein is CASSFGQATEAFF. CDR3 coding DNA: TGTGCCAGCAGTTTCGGACAGGCTACTGAAGCTTTCTTT.

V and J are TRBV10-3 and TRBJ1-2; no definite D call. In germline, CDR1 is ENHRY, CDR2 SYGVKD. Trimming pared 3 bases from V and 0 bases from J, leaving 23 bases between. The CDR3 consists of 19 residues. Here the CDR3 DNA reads TGTGCCATCAGTGATAGAGTGGCTATATTCTTATGTGCTAACTATGGCTACACCTTC. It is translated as CAISDRVAIFLCANYGYTF.

The CDR3 loop is CASSFRGRAFFPEQYF. In nucleotides, the CDR3 is TGTGCCAGCAGTTTTCGCGGGAGGGCCTTTTTCCCCGAGCAGTACTTC. V and J are TRBV28 and TRBJ2-7; 9 nucleotides line up with TRBD2. Germline CDR1 MDHEN, CDR2 SYDVKM. Trimming removed 3 bases from V and 6 bases from J; junction bases left unmatched: 12. CDR3 length: 16 amino acids.

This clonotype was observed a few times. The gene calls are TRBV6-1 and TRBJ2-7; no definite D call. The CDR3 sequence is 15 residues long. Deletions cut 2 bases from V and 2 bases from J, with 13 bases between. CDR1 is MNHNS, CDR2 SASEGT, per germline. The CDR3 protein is CASSEFVLVTYEQYF. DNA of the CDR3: TGTGCCAGCAGTGAATTTGTGCTGGTTACCTACGAGCAGTACTTC.

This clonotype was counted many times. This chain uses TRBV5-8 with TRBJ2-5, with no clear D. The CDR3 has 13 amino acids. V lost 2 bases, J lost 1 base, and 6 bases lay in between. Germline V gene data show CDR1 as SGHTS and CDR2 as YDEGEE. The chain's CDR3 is CASSFTAQETQYF. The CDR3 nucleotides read TGTGCCAGCAGCTTTACAGCCCAAGAGACCCAGTACTTC.

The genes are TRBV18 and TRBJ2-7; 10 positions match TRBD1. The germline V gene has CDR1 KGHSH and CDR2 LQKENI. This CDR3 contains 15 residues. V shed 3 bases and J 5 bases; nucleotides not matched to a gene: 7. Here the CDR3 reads CASSPRQGATDEQYF. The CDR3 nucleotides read TGTGCCAGCTCACCCCGACAGGGGGCGACGGACGAGCAGTACTTC.

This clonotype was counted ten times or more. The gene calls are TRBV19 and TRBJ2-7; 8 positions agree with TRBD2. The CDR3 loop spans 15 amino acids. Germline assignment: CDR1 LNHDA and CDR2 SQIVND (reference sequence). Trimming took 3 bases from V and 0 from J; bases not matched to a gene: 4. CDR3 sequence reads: CASSIGGTSSYEQYF. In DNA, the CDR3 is TGTGCCAGTAGTATTGGGGGGACTAGCTCCTACGAGCAGTACTTC.

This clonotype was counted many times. In DNA form, the CDR3 reads TGTGCCAGCGGCGGGACACTTGGCAATAATTCACCCCTCCACTTT. Protein: CASGGTLGNNSPLHF. The chain employs TRBV6-6 and TRBJ1-6; D perhaps matches TRBD1 (6 bases). The CDR3 has 15 amino acids. Per the germline V gene, CDR1 is MNHNY and CDR2 is SVGAGI (reference sequence). Trimming took 8 bases from V and 5 from J, leaving 16 bases between them.

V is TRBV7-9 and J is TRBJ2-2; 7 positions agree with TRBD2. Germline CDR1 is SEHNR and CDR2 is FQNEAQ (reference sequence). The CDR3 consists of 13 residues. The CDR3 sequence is CDTERTRPGELFF. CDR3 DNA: TGTGACACAGAGCGGACTAGACCAGGGGAGCTGTTTTTT. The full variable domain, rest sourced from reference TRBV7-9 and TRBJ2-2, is DTGVSQNPRHKITKRGQNVTFRCDPISEHNRLYWYRQTLGQGPEFLTYFQNEAQLEKSRLLSDRFSAERPKGSFSTLEIQRTEQGDSAMYLCDTERTRPGELFFGEGSRLTVL.